The sequence of this T cell receptor beta chain was determined in a study of T cells in severe cutaneous drug reactions. Bulk and single-cell libraries used iRepertoire multiplex PCR with TCR subtype-specific primers. TCRdb reprocessed the multiplex PCR reads, keeping one entry per CDR3 protein, no DNA. The table for this sample gives thousands of distinct CDR3 sequences. CDR3 length: 15 residues. The germline gives CDR1 MDHEN, CDR2 SYDVKM. Carbamazepine had induced Stevens-Johnson syndrome or toxic epidermal necrolysis in the sequenced donors. The chain employs TRBV28 and TRBJ2-2; the TCRdb D gene call, TRBD2, has no DNA to confirm it. The sample comprised cells from a skin blister. The source of this sequence is a human donor with toxic epidermal necrolysis, a severe cutaneous drug reaction. The CDR3 loop is CASSLLAGGFGELFF.